This T cell receptor (beta chain) came from a study of blood T cell repertoires in COVID-19. At the level of the study: PBMCs, B-cell-depleted T cells, or T cells were the source of the cDNA or gDNA that made up the material.

The ends lost 0 bases at V and 2 bases at J; junction bases unmatched: 5. This CDR3 is built from 16 residues. Germline V gene data show CDR1 as MNHEY and CDR2 as SMNVEV (reference sequence). Authors' analysis steps: Nucleated cell number was recorded as an estimate derived from reference gene primer amplification. Assay: immunoSEQ multiplex PCR; the TCRdb copy retains only in-frame clones and omits some. That table supplies the V and J calls and clone size; D and trimming were determined from the DNA. This table has around 170,000 clones, roughly 81% appearing once. Seattle patient enrollment occurred during active infection, with longitudinal follow-up thereafter.

The V and J genes are TRBV27 and TRBJ2-7, with 9 bases matching TRBD1. Input material: peripheral blood. This TCR was recovered from a woman older than 75 with COVID-19, enrolled during active disease. CDR3 protein: CASSLSGQGIPYEQYF. The DNA of the CDR3 is TGTGCCAGCAGTTTATCCGGACAGGGGATCCCCTACGAGCAGTACTTC.